The source of this T cell receptor beta chain is a study of shared clonotypes between healthy human individuals. Germline loops: CDR1 SGDLS, CDR2 YYNGEE. Losses at the gene ends were 2 bases for V and 2 bases for J; bases not matched to a gene: 6. This CDR3 is built from 16 residues. Profiled with immunoSEQ multiplex PCR; TCRdb holds only in-frame clones, not every one. The table includes about 680,000 clones, approximately 79% detected once. The rearrangement links TRBV9 to TRBJ2-1, with 8 bases identical to TRBD2. Sequencing input: memory CD4+ T cells sorted from blood. Subset: CD45RA-negative fraction. This TCR was sampled from a woman in her 30s in good health. The CDR3 coding sequence is TGTGCCAGCAGCGTGAATAGCGGGATGCCCTACAATGAGCAGTTCTTC. It encodes CASSVNSGMPYNEQFF.